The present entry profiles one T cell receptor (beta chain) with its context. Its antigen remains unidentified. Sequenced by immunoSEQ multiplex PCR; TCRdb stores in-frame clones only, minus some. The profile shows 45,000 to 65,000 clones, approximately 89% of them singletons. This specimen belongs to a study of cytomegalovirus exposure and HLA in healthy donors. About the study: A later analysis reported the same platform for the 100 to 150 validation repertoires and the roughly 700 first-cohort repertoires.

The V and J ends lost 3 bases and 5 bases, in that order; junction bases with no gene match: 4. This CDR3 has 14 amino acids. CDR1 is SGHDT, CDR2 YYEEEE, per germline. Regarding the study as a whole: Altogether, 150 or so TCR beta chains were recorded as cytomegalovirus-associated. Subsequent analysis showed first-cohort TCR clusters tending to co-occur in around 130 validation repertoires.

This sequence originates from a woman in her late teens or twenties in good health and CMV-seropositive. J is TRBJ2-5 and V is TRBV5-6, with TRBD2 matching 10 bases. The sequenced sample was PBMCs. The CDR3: CASSSSGGGETQYF. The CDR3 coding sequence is TGTGCCAGCAGCTCTAGCGGGGGAGGTGAGACCCAGTACTTC.